This T cell receptor beta chain came from a study of control samples from healthy donors and cancer patients. Germline V gene lookup returns CDR1 SGHVS and CDR2 FQNEAQ. CDR3 length: 15 amino acids. The germline V and J ends were trimmed by 5 bases and 6 bases, with 16 bases remaining between them. Measured with immunoSEQ multiplex PCR; TCRdb has only the in-frame clones, and not every one. The data contain 110,000 to 150,000 clones, 80% to 95% of them seen just once; the ten biggest clones take up about 11%. The chain couples TRBV7-8 to TRBJ2-2, with D uncertain. Sequences were obtained from blood. The sequence came from a man aged 25 to 40 in good health. The CDR3 DNA sequence: TGTGCCAGCAGCACGCGGACCGTCTTCCCCGGGGAGCTGTTTTTT. It specifies CASSTRTVFPGELFF.